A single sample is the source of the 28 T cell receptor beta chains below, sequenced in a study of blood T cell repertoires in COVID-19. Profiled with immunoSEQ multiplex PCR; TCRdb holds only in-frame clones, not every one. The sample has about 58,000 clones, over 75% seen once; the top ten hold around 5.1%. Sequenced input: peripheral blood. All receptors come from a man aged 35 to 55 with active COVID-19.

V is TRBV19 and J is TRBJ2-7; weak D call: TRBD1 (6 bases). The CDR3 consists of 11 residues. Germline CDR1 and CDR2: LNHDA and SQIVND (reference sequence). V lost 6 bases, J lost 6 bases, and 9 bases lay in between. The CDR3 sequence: CASRAGVEQYF. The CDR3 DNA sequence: TGTGCCAGTAGGGCAGGGGTCGAGCAGTACTTC. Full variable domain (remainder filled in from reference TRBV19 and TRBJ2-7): DGGITQSPKYLFRKEGQNVTLSCEQNLNHDAMYWYRQDPGQGLRLIYYSQIVNDFQKGDIAEGYSVSREKKESFPLTVTSAQKNPTAFYLCASRAGVEQYFGPGTRLTVT.

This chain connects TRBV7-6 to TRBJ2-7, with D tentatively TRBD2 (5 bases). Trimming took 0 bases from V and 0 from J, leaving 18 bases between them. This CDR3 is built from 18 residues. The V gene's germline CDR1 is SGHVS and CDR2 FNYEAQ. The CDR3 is CASSLAPQQRSSSYEQYF. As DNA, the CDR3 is TGTGCCAGCAGCTTAGCCCCCCAACAGCGGTCGAGCTCCTACGAGCAGTACTTC.

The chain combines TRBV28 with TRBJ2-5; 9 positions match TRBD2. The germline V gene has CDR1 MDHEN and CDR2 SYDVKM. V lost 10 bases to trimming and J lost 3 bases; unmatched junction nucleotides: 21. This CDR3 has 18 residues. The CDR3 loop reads CAIQLAGLPSGGKETQYF. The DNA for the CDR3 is TGTGCCATCCAACTAGCGGGTCTCCCCTCTGGTGGGAAAGAGACCCAGTACTTC.

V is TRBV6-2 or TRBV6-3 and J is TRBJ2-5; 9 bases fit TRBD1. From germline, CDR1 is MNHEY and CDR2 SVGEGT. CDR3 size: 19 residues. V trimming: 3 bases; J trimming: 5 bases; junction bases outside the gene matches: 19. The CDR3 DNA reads TGTGCCAGCAGTTATTTAGTTGGACAGGGGAAATCTGGTGTGGAGACCCAGTACTTC. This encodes CASSYLVGQGKSGVETQYF.

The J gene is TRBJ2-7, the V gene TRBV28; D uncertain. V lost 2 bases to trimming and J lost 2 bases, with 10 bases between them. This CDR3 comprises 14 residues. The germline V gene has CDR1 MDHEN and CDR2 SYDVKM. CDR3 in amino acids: CASSLKFETYEQYF. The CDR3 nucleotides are TGTGCCAGCAGTTTAAAATTCGAGACCTACGAGCAGTACTTC.

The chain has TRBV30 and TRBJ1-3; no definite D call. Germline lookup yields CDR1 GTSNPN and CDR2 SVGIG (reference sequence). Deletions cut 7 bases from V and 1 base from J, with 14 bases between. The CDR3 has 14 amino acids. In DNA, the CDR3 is TGTGCCTCCCATCGAACAGTATCTGGAAACACCATATATTTT. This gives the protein CASHRTVSGNTIYF.

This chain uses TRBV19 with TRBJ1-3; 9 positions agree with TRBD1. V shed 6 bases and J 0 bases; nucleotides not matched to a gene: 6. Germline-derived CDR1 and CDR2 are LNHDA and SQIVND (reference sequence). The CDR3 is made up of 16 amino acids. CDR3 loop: CASSLGTGISGNTIYF. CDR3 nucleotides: TGTGCCAGTAGCCTCGGGACAGGGATCTCTGGAAACACCATATATTTT.

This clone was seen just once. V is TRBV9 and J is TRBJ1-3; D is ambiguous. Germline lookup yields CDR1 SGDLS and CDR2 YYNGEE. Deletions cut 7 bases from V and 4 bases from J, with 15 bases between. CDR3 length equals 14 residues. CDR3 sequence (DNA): TGTGCCAGCGGCCTCGAACGGGGAGGAAACACCATATATTTT. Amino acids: CASGLERGGNTIYF.

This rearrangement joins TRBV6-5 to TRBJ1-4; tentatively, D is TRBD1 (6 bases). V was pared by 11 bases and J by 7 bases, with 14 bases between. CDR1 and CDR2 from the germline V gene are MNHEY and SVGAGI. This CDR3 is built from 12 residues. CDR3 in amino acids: CAATGQTEKLFF. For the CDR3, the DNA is TGTGCCGCTACAGGGCAAACTGAAAAACTGTTTTTT.

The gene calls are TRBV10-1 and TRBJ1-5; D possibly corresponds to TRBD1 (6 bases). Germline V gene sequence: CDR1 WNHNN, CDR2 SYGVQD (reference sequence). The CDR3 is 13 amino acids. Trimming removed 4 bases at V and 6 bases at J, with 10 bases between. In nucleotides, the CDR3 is TGCGCCAGCAGTGCAGGGGAGGGTCAGCCCCAGCATTTT. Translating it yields CASSAGEGQPQHF.

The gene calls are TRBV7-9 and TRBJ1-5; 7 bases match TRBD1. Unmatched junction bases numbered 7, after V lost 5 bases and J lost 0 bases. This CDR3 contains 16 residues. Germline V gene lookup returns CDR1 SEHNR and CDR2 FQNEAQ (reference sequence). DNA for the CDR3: TGTGCCAGCAGCGCGGACAGGCCTTATAGCAATCAGCCCCAGCATTTT. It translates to CASSADRPYSNQPQHF.

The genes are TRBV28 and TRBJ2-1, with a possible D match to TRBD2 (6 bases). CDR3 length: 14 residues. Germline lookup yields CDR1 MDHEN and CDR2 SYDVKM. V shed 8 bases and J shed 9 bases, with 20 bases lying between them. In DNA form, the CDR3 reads TGTGCCAGCTCACCGGGACTTTACACGGCTGAGCAGTTCTTC. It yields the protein CASSPGLYTAEQFF.

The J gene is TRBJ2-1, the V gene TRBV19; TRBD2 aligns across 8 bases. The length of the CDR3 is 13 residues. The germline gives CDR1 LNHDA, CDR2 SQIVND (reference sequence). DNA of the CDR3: TGTGACTCCAAACTAGCGGAATACAATGAGCAGTTCTTC. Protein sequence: CDSKLAEYNEQFF.

CDR3 coding DNA: TGTGCCAGCTCACCCCTCACAGGGGGCTATGGAAACACCATATATTTT. Translating it yields CASSPLTGGYGNTIYF. The chain combines TRBV18 with TRBJ1-3; TRBD1 matches at 9 bases. CDR3 length equals 16 residues. Trimming cost V 3 bases and J 3 bases; bases outside gene matches: 6. Germline loops: CDR1 KGHSH, CDR2 LQKENI.

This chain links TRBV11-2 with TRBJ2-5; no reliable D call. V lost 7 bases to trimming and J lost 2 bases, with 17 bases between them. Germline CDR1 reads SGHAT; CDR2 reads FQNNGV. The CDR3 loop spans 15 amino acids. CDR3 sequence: CASTLGATVQETQYF. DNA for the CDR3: TGTGCCAGCACCCTAGGCGCTACCGTTCAAGAGACCCAGTACTTC.

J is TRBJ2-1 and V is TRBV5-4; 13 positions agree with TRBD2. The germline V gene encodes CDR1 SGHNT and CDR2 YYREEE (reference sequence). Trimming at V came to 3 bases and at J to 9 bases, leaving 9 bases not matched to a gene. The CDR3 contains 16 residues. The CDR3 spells CASSSRTSGSTGEQFF. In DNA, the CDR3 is TGTGCCAGCAGCTCAAGGACTAGCGGGAGTACTGGTGAGCAGTTCTTC.

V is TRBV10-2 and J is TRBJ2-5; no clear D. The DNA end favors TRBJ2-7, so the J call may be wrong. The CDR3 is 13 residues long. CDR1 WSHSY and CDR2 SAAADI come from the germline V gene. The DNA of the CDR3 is TGCGCCAGCAGTGAGTTGCCCCGCTACGAGCAGTACTTC. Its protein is CASSELPRYEQYF.

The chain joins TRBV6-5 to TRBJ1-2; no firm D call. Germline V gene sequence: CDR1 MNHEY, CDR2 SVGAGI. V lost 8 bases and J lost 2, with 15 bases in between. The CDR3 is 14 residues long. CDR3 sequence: CASLLWEENYGYTF. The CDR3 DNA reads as TGTGCCAGCCTCTTATGGGAGGAAAACTATGGCTACACCTTC.

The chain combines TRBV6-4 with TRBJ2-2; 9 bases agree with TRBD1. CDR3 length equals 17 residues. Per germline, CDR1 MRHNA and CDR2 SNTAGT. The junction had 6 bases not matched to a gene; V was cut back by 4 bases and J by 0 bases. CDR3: CASSAERQGANTGELFF. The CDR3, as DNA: TGTGCCAGCAGTGCTGAAAGACAGGGGGCGAACACCGGGGAGCTGTTTTTT.

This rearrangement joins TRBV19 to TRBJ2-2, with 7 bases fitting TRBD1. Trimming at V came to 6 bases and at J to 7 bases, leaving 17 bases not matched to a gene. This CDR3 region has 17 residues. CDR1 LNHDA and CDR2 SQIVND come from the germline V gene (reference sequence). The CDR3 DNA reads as TGTGCCAGTAGGACCCATCAAGGGGGCGTCAGTGGCGGGGAGCTGTTTTTT. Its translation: CASRTHQGGVSGGELFF. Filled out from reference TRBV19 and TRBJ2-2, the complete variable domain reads DGGITQSPKYLFRKEGQNVTLSCEQNLNHDAMYWYRQDPGQGLRLIYYSQIVNDFQKGDIAEGYSVSREKKESFPLTVTSAQKNPTAFYLCASRTHQGGVSGGELFFGEGSRLTVL.

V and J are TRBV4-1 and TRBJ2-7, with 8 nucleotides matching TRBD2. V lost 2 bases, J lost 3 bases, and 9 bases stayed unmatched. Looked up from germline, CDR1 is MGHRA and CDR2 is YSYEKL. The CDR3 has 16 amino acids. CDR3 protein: CASSQLAIREGYEQYF. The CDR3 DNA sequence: TGCGCCAGCAGCCAATTGGCCATCCGGGAGGGCTACGAGCAGTACTTC.

The CDR3 DNA is TGCGCCAGCAGCGCGACAGGGACCCACCTCGAGCAGTACTTC. It is translated as CASSATGTHLEQYF. V and J are TRBV5-1 and TRBJ2-7; 7 bases match TRBD1. V gave up 4 bases and J gave up 6 bases; unmatched junction bases: 10. The CDR3 runs 14 residues. Germline-derived CDR1 and CDR2 are SGHRS and YFSETQ.

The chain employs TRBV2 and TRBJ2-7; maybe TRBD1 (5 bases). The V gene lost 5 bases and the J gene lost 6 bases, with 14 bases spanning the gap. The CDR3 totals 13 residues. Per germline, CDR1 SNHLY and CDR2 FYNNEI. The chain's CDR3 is CASSRQGLGEQYF. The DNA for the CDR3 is TGTGCCAGCAGTAGGCAGGGATTAGGCGAGCAGTACTTC. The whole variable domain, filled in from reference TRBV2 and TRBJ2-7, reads EPEVTQTPSHQVTQMGQEVILRCVPISNHLYFYWYRQILGQKVEFLVSFYNNEISEKSEIFDDQFSVERPDGSNFTLKIRSTKLEDSAMYFCASSRQGLGEQYFGPGTRLTVT.

The CDR3 here is CASSPRGTIRETQYF. The DNA of the CDR3 is TGTGCCAGCAGCCCGCGCGGGACTATTCGCGAGACCCAGTACTTC. The chain uses TRBV5-6 and TRBJ2-5; the match to TRBD2 covers 7 bases. The CDR3 spans 15 residues. The trim removed 4 bases at V and 5 bases at J, leaving 11 bases unmatched. Germline V lookup: CDR1 SGHDT, CDR2 YYEEEE.

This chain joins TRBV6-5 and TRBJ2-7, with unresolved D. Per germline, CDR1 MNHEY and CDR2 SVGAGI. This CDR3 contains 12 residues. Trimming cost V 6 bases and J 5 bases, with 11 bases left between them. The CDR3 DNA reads TGTGCCAGCAGAGCCCCGGAGAACGAGCAGTACTTC. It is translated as CASRAPENEQYF.

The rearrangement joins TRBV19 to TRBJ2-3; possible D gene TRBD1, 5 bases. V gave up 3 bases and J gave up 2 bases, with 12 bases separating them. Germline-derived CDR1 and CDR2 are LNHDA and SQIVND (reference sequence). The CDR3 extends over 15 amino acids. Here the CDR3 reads CASSIGARPTDTQYF. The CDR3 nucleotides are TGTGCCAGTAGTATTGGGGCCCGGCCCACAGATACGCAGTATTTT.

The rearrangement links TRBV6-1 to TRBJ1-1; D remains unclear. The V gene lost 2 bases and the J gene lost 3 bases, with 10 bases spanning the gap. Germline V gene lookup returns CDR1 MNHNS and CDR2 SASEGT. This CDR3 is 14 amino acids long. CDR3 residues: CASSEKGGYTEAFF. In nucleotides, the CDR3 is TGTGCCAGCAGTGAAAAGGGAGGGTACACTGAAGCTTTCTTT.

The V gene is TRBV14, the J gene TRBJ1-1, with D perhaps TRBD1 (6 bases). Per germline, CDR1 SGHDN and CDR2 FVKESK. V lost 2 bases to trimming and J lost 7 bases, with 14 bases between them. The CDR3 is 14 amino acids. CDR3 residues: CASSQWGGSHEAFF. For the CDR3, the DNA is TGTGCCAGCAGCCAATGGGGGGGCTCCCATGAAGCTTTCTTT.